A selection of T cell receptor beta chains follows, all from one sample in a study of blood T cell repertoires in COVID-19. Assay used: immunoSEQ multiplex PCR; TCRdb lists only in-frame clones, some missing. The repertoire has over 30,000 clones, about nine tenths of them found once; the top ten carry more than 13%. The source material was peripheral blood. These receptors were obtained from a human donor with active COVID-19. The donor label of this sample is uncertain. Each CDR3 is given with its conserved first and last residue. The D gene is left open where the match is weak. Only some rows state a clone size, as once, few, many or a class for expanded clones.

>TRBV4-3|TRBJ1-6|14|.|.
CASSQETVNSPLHF
TGCGCCAGCAGCCAAGAAACAGTTAATTCACCCCTCCACTTT
>TRBV4-3|TRBJ1-3|15|TRBD1|.
CASSQQTGLGNTIYF
TGCGCCAGCAGCCAACAGACAGGGCTCGGAAACACCATATATTTT
>TRBV7-2|TRBJ1-1|16|TRBD1|.
CASSQNPTGGVTEAFF
TGTGCCAGCAGCCAGAACCCTACAGGGGGCGTCACTGAAGCTTTCTTT
>TRBV19|TRBJ1-5|14|TRBD1|.
CASRVDRGHQPQHF
TGTGCCAGTAGGGTAGACAGGGGGCATCAGCCCCAGCATTTT
>TRBV9|TRBJ2-7|15|.|.
CASSVSGGYSYEQYF
TGTGCCAGCAGCGTATCCGGGGGTTACTCCTACGAGCAGTACTTC
>TRBV6-2/TRBV6-3|TRBJ2-2|15|TRBD2|.
CASSQAGGQGGELFF
TGTGCCAGCAGCCAAGCGGGGGGGCAAGGCGGGGAGCTGTTTTTT
>TRBV10-3|TRBJ2-1|16|TRBD2|.
CAIKGLESSGANEQFF
TGTGCCATCAAGGGTTTGGAATCGAGCGGGGCAAATGAGCAGTTCTTC
>TRBV7-2|TRBJ2-7|17|TRBD2|.
CASSLVEVAGGSYEQYF
TGTGCCAGCAGCTTAGTAGAGGTAGCGGGGGGATCCTACGAGCAGTACTTC
>TRBV10-3|TRBJ2-3|15|.|.
CAISVSSAGTDTQYF
TGTGCCATCAGTGTTTCTAGCGCTGGCACAGATACGCAGTATTTT
>TRBV19|TRBJ1-1|14|.|.
CASSRRGRNTEAFF
TGTGCCAGTAGTAGGAGGGGCCGGAACACTGAAGCTTTCTTT
>TRBV7-3|TRBJ2-5|16|TRBD2|.
CASSLTSGGLQETQYF
TGTGCCAGCAGCCTTACTAGCGGGGGGCTCCAAGAGACCCAGTACTTC
>TRBV3-1/TRBV3-2|TRBJ1-1|14|TRBD1|.
CASSPLTGFTEAFF
TGTGCCAGCAGCCCTCTGACAGGGTTCACTGAAGCTTTCTTT
>TRBV20-1|TRBJ1-1|16|.|.
CSASYSSQGKNTEAFF
TGCAGTGCTAGTTACTCAAGCCAGGGCAAAAACACTGAAGCTTTCTTT
>TRBV7-3|TRBJ2-7|14|.|.
CASSATGRNYEQYF
TGTGCCAGCAGCGCTACAGGACGGAACTACGAGCAGTACTTC
>TRBV24-1|TRBJ2-2|20|.|.
CATSGPRPGKSASNTGELFF
TGTGCCACCAGTGGCCCCAGGCCAGGGAAGAGCGCCAGCAACACCGGGGAGCTGTTTTTT
>TRBV7-2|TRBJ1-1|15|TRBD1|.
CASSLLGQGNTEAFF
TGTGCCAGCAGCCTGCTTGGACAGGGGAACACTGAAGCTTTCTTT
>TRBV6-5|TRBJ1-2|15|.|once
CASSYSPTAHYGYTF
TGTGCCAGCAGTTACTCCCCAACAGCTCACTATGGCTACACCTTC
>TRBV12-5|TRBJ1-6|17|.|.
CASGLVLGLRGNSPLHF
TGTGCTAGTGGTTTGGTACTAGGGTTGCGAGGAAATTCACCCCTCCACTTT
>TRBV7-2|TRBJ1-1|16|.|.
CASSLFTGRKSTEAFF
TGTGCCAGCAGCTTATTCACGGGGAGGAAGAGCACTGAAGCTTTCTTT
>TRBV4-2|TRBJ2-1|16|TRBD2|.
CASSQVSGGADNEQFF
TGTGCCAGCAGCCAAGTATCCGGGGGGGCCGATAATGAGCAGTTCTTC
>TRBV3-1/TRBV3-2|TRBJ2-5|18|.|.
CASSRGRGSVGYQETQYF
TGTGCCAGCAGCCGGGGCCGGGGGTCGGTGGGTTACCAAGAGACCCAGTACTTC
>TRBV19|TRBJ1-5|15|.|.
CASSIGQYSNQPQHF
TGTGCCAGTAGTATAGGGCAATATAGCAATCAGCCCCAGCATTTT
>TRBV6-5|TRBJ2-4|13|.|.
CASSYRQGGIQYF
TGTGCCAGCAGTTATCGACAGGGAGGCATTCAGTACTTC
>TRBV5-1|TRBJ2-3|13|TRBD1|.
CASSVGQGTTQYF
TGCGCCAGCAGCGTCGGACAGGGGACCACGCAGTATTTT
>TRBV3-1/TRBV3-2|TRBJ2-3|17|TRBD2|.
CASSQDQRGGAFNTQYF
TGTGCCAGCAGCCAAGATCAACGCGGGGGGGCCTTTAATACGCAGTATTTT
>TRBV11-2|TRBJ2-1|14|TRBD2|.
CASSLGGGADEQFF
TGTGCCAGCAGCTTAGGCGGGGGGGCCGATGAGCAGTTCTTC
>TRBV29-1|TRBJ1-1|13|.|.
CSARGGSYEEAFF
TGCAGCGCCCGTGGGGGGTCCTACGAGGAAGCTTTCTTT
>TRBV10-3|TRBJ1-6|13|.|.
CAIRDSFNSPLHF
TGTGCCATCAGGGACAGCTTTAATTCACCCCTCCACTTT
>TRBV9|TRBJ2-1|15|TRBD2|.
CASTEGLVDGSEQFF
TGTGCCAGTACCGAGGGACTAGTGGACGGAAGCGAGCAGTTCTTC
>TRBV6-5|TRBJ2-5|13|.|few
CASSYRGSETQYF
TGTGCCAGCAGTTACAGAGGCTCCGAGACCCAGTACTTC
>TRBV18|TRBJ1-1|13|TRBD1|.
CASSGQGNTEAFF
TGTGCCAGCTCCGGACAGGGTAACACTGAAGCTTTCTTT
>TRBV7-2|TRBJ2-5|15|.|once
CASSLGGGALGTQYF
TGTGCCAGCAGCTTAGGCGGAGGGGCTCTGGGGACCCAGTACTTC
>TRBV19|TRBJ2-5|14|.|.
CASSYAGVPETQYF
TGTGCCAGTAGTTACGCAGGGGTGCCAGAGACCCAGTACTTC
>TRBV19|TRBJ1-2|14|.|.
CASSQQGSNYGYTF
TGTGCCAGTAGCCAGCAGGGGTCTAACTATGGCTACACCTTC
>TRBV10-3|TRBJ2-1|15|TRBD1|.
CAISDPDRYANEQFF
TGTGCCATCAGTGACCCGGACAGGTATGCCAATGAGCAGTTCTTC
>TRBV11-2|TRBJ2-1|15|.|.
CASSLGGGPYNEQFF
TGTGCCAGCAGCTTAGGGGGGGGCCCCTACAATGAGCAGTTCTTC
>TRBV4-1|TRBJ2-6|17|TRBD2|.
CASSQVTSGSGANVLTF
TGCGCCAGCAGCCAAGTTACTAGCGGGTCCGGGGCCAACGTCCTGACTTTC
>TRBV6-4|TRBJ2-7|13|TRBD1|.
CASSVTGGGEQYF
TGTGCCAGCAGTGTTACAGGGGGTGGGGAGCAGTACTTC
>TRBV27|TRBJ1-3|15|.|.
CASSLQGSSGNTIYF
TGTGCCAGCAGTTTACAGGGAAGCTCTGGAAACACCATATATTTT
>TRBV12-5|TRBJ1-2|14|TRBD1|.
CASGLPGQDYGYTF
TGTGCTAGTGGTTTGCCGGGACAGGACTATGGCTACACCTTC
>TRBV9|TRBJ2-3|20|.|.
CASSVKTETYLISSTDTQYF
TGTGCCAGCAGCGTAAAGACAGAGACATATTTGATTTCTAGCACAGATACGCAGTATTTT
>TRBV12-5|TRBJ2-5|13|.|.
CASGPQPEETQYF
TGTGCTAGTGGTCCCCAGCCGGAGGAGACCCAGTACTTC
>TRBV7-2|TRBJ1-4|15|TRBD1|.
CASSLDRGLNEKLFF
TGTGCCAGCAGCCTAGACAGGGGTCTTAATGAAAAACTGTTTTTT
>TRBV7-9|TRBJ1-4|16|TRBD1|once
CASSLVRTGGGEKLFF
TGTGCCAGCAGCTTAGTCCGGACAGGGGGAGGAGAAAAACTGTTTTTT